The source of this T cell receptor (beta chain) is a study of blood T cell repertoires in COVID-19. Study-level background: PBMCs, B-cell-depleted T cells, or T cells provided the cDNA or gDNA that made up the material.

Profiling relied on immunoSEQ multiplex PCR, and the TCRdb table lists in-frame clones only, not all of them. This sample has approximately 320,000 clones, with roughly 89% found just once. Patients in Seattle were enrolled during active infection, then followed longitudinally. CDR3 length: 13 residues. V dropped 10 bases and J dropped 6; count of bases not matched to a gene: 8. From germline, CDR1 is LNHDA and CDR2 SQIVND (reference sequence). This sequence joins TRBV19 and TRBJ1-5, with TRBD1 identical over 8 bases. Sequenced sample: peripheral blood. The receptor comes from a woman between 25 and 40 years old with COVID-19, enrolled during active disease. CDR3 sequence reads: CATRTGPVQPQHF. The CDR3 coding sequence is TGTGCCACCCGGACAGGGCCGGTTCAGCCCCAGCATTTT.